These 27 T cell receptor beta chains came from one sample sequenced in a study of CXCR3-negative and CXCR3-positive naive CD8 T cells. Researchers prepared the TRB cDNA libraries using 5' RACE with UMI labels. TCRdb re-analyzed the 5' RACE reads; it lists each CDR3 protein once, without DNA. Across roughly 56,000 distinct CDR3 sequences, the top ten clones capture roughly 0.42% of the sample. Sequences were obtained from naive CXCR3- CD8+ T cells from blood. Subset defined: CD45RO-CCR7+CD27+CD95- naive CD8+ T cells lacking CXCR3 (TNR3-). Receptor source: a human donor in good health. Some clones in this sample may be carry-over from other donors' samples.

The V and J genes are TRBV19 and TRBJ2-7; the TCRdb call, TRBD1, lacks DNA for checking. Germline CDR1 LNHDA, CDR2 SQIVND (reference sequence). CDR3 length equals 15 residues. CDR3 in amino acids: CASSISGGYHYEQYF.

The rearrangement links TRBV7-6 to TRBJ2-3. The CDR3 runs 12 residues. Germline loops: CDR1 SGHVS, CDR2 FNYEAQ. CDR3 loop: CASSLETDTQYF.

V and J are TRBV3-1 and TRBJ2-3. Germline CDR1 is LGHDT and CDR2 is YNNKEL (reference sequence). The CDR3 runs to 18 residues. The CDR3 loop reads CASSQDDGVTQGTDTQYF.

The V call is TRBV6-5, the J call TRBJ2-7; TCRdb's assignment of TRBD1 cannot be checked, as there is no DNA. This CDR3 is built from 15 residues. The germline V gene encodes CDR1 MNHEY and CDR2 SVGAGI. The CDR3 protein is CASSKNRPLSYEQYF.

This sequence joins TRBV29-1 and TRBJ2-7; TCRdb picks TRBD1, but there is no DNA to check that call. Germline loops: CDR1 SQVTM, CDR2 ANQGSEA. CDR3 size: 14 residues. This CDR3 is CSVSRRDNSYEQYF.

The chain is built from TRBV29-1 and TRBJ2-7; with no DNA, the TCRdb D assignment of TRBD1 cannot be verified. The V gene's germline CDR1 is SQVTM and CDR2 ANQGSEA. The CDR3 sequence is 13 residues long. The CDR3 region is CSVWGVRSYEQYF.

The chain carries TRBV7-6 and TRBJ2-2; TCRdb lists TRBD1, though no DNA is available to test this call. The CDR3 sequence is 16 residues long. The germline CDR1 and CDR2 sequences are SGHVS and FNYEAQ. CDR3 loop: CASSFSGGAETGELFF.

The gene calls are TRBV6-2 or TRBV6-3 and TRBJ2-1; lacking DNA, the TRBD2 call made by TCRdb goes unchecked. The CDR3 extends over 15 amino acids. Germline V CDR1 and CDR2: MNHEY, SVGEGT. The CDR3 spells CASNLRSGGTNEQFF.

The chain carries TRBV6-4 and TRBJ1-2. CDR1 MRHNA and CDR2 SNTAGT come from the germline V gene. The CDR3 is 14 amino acids. The chain's CDR3 is CASSSQDDPMRYTF.

The V and J genes are TRBV27 and TRBJ2-1; the D call of TRBD2 rests on TCRdb alone, since no DNA is present to check it. Germline values: CDR1 MNHEY, CDR2 SMNVEV (reference sequence). The CDR3 sequence is 16 residues long. CDR3 residues: CASSPEGLSSYNEQFF.

This clonotype is identified as medium-sized from frequency. This chain uses TRBV15 with TRBJ1-5. The CDR3 loop spans 16 amino acids. Germline lookup yields CDR1 LNHNV and CDR2 YYDKDF (reference sequence). The CDR3 reads CATSRDVRVGNQPQHF. Supplemented by reference TRBV15 and TRBJ1-5, the full variable domain reads DAMVIQNPRYQVTQFGKPVTLSCSQTLNHNVMYWYQQKSSQAPKLLFHYYDKDFNNEADTPDNFQSRRPNTSFCFLDIRSPGLGDTAMYLCATSRDVRVGNQPQHFGDGTRLSIL.

This rearrangement joins TRBV27 to TRBJ1-2; there is no DNA to check the TCRdb D call of TRBD1. The CDR3 consists of 14 residues. CDR1 and CDR2 from the germline V gene are MNHEY and SMNVEV (reference sequence). The CDR3 loop is CASRDRGLNYGYTF.

The J gene is TRBJ2-7, the V gene TRBV7-9; as DNA is missing, the TRBD2 call by TCRdb cannot be tested. Looked up from germline, CDR1 is SEHNR and CDR2 is FQNEAQ (reference sequence). CDR3 length equals 17 residues. CDR3 region: CASSLAVAGLASYEQYF. The full variable domain, in which reference TRBV7-9 and TRBJ2-7 provide the parts outside the CDR3, is DTGVSQNPRHKITKRGQNVTFRCDPISEHNRLYWYRQTLGQGPEFLTYFQNEAQLEKSRLLSDRFSAERPKGSFSTLEIQRTEQGDSAMYLCASSLAVAGLASYEQYFGPGTRLTVT.

The V call is TRBV21-1, the J call TRBJ2-5; the D call of TRBD2 rests on TCRdb alone, since no DNA is present to check it. TRBV21-1 counts as a pseudogene. The CDR3 runs 17 residues. This chain's CDR3 is CASSKGSVAGGQETQYF.

The chain couples TRBV14 to TRBJ2-2; the D gene TCRdb calls, TRBD1, cannot be checked with no DNA. Germline assignment: CDR1 SGHDN and CDR2 FVKESK. The CDR3 runs to 15 residues. CDR3: CASSQRGARTGELFF.

The rearrangement links TRBV12-3 or TRBV12-4 to TRBJ2-5; TCRdb's D gene call, TRBD1, goes unchecked for lack of DNA. The CDR3 contains 13 residues. The CDR3 is CASRGGSQETQYF.

The CDR3 here is CASSDSGAGTGPYNEQFF. This chain uses TRBV6-4 with TRBJ2-1; the D call of TRBD1 rests on TCRdb alone, since no DNA is present to check it. CDR3 size: 18 residues. Germline loops: CDR1 MRHNA, CDR2 SNTAGT.

The CDR3 spells CSARDTLAGIAYEQCF. This chain uses TRBV20-1 with TRBJ2-7; the TCRdb call, TRBD2, lacks DNA for checking. Germline V gene sequence: CDR1 DFQATT, CDR2 SNEGSKA (reference sequence). There are 16 residues in the CDR3.

This chain joins TRBV29-1 and TRBJ2-3; TCRdb's D call, TRBD2, is unchecked because there is no DNA. The CDR3 totals 16 residues. Per the germline V gene, CDR1 is SQVTM and CDR2 is ANQGSEA. CDR3 sequence: CSVAGTSGGATDTQYF.

The gene calls are TRBV10-3 and TRBJ2-1; there is no DNA to check the TCRdb D call of TRBD2. CDR1 and CDR2 from the germline V gene are ENHRY and SYGVKD. The CDR3 is made up of 17 amino acids. CDR3 protein: CAISESPTSGYLNEQFF.

The V gene is TRBV27, the J gene TRBJ2-7; the D gene TCRdb calls, TRBD1, cannot be checked with no DNA. Germline V CDR1 and CDR2: MNHEY, SMNVEV (reference sequence). The CDR3 covers 14 residues. CDR3 sequence reads: CAITPGAAKYEQYF.

The rearrangement uses TRBV5-4 and TRBJ2-7. This CDR3 region has 12 residues. Looked up from germline, CDR1 is SGHNT and CDR2 is YYREEE (reference sequence). CDR3 loop: CASSLASYEQYF.

This chain joins TRBV4-3 and TRBJ2-7. Germline V gives CDR1 LGHNA, CDR2 YSLEER. The CDR3 runs to 15 residues. The CDR3 here is CASSQEGKGSYEQYF.

This chain connects TRBV6-5 to TRBJ1-6; TCRdb's D call of TRBD1 is untestable without DNA. From germline, CDR1 is MNHEY and CDR2 SVGAGI. The CDR3 is made up of 17 amino acids. This CDR3 is CASSYSTGQEFNSPLHF.

This chain links TRBV29-1 with TRBJ1-1. This CDR3 spans 12 amino acids. The V gene's germline CDR1 is SQVTM and CDR2 ANQGSEA. The CDR3 sequence: CSVGGISPEAFF.

The chain carries TRBV27 and TRBJ1-5; TCRdb's D call of TRBD1 is untestable without DNA. This CDR3 region has 15 residues. The V gene's germline CDR1 is MNHEY and CDR2 SMNVEV (reference sequence). The CDR3 is CASTRTGYGDQPQHF.

This rearrangement joins TRBV29-1 to TRBJ1-5; TCRdb selects TRBD1, and the lack of DNA leaves this call unchecked. Germline V lookup: CDR1 SQVTM, CDR2 ANQGSEA. The CDR3 is 13 residues long. The CDR3: CSVVAGGFEPQHF.